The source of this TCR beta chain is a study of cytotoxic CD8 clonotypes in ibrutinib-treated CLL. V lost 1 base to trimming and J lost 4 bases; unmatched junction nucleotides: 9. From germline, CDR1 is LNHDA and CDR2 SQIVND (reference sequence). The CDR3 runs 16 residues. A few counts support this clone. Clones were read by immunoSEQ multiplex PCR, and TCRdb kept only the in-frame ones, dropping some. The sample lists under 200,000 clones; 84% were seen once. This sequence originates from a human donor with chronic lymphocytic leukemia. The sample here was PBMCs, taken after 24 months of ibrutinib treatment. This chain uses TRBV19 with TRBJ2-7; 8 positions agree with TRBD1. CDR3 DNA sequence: TGTGCCAGTAGTATAGGCCTTGGACAGGGCGTGTACGAGCAGTACTTC. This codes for CASSIGLGQGVYEQYF.